This T cell receptor (beta chain) was obtained from a study of blood T cell repertoires in COVID-19 (dated by TCRdb to 2019 to 2021). Notes on the research overall: Samples covering the acute and convalescent phases of COVID-19 were provided by collaborators in the United States, Italy and Spain. The prospective study material was composed of cDNA or gDNA derived from T cells, B-cell-depleted T cells, or PBMCs. Deeply sampled blood TCRbeta repertoires from subjects exposed to, actively infected with, or recovered from COVID-19 were included in the dataset. The repertoires were made available in a free public database intended to serve as a resource for research on the immune response to SARS-CoV-2. The samples were drawn from the first 160 participants of the ongoing ImmuneRACE study and from 1,254 subjects provided by 6 global collaborators. The sample metadata nearly always contained a de-identified subject ID, COVID-19 status, age in years and sex. HLA class I and class II types, where available, came from metadata supplied by the sample provider rather than from assay-based typing.

The immunoSEQ Assay, a bias-controlled multiplex PCR, was used to amplify TCRbeta CDR3 regions from genomic DNA. The study's own analysis went as follows. The number of nucleated cells in each sample was estimated by amplification of reference gene primers within the assay. To quantify the absolute abundance of each unique TCRbeta CDR3 rearrangement, sequence reads were collapsed and filtered. For each sample, productive Simpson clonality was calculated as the square root of Simpson's diversity index across productive rearrangements. TCRdb provides this immuneACCESS table in a form limited to in-frame rearrangements. Some clones are lacking; in checked studies, under half of them reflect an unresolved V gene, and why the rest are absent is not known. V, J and clone size were drawn from that table, and D and trimming were deduced from the DNA. This sample holds around 300,000 clones; over 85% were observed only once. The ten largest account for over 8.5% of the sample.

Enrolling through a virtual design, the prospective study's participants ranged in age from roughly 18 to 100 years and lived across 20 to 30 United States geographic areas. In the prospective study, cohorts were assigned on the basis of participant-reported clinical history obtained from a screening survey and a study questionnaire. For ImmuneRACE Cohort 3, a participant was defined as recovered based on two consecutive negative NP/OP PCR tests, clearance by a healthcare professional, or resolution of symptoms. Each participant in the prospective study had whole blood, serum and a nasopharyngeal or oropharyngeal swab collected by mobile phlebotomists. Over a roughly 2-month period, participants in the prospective study had the option of providing additional blood draws and questionnaires. Before DNA extraction, prospective study blood samples were shipped either frozen or at room temperature.

Overall study results and their limits: The quantity of clinical and demographic metadata differed by source and by participant and was supplied without curation.

This clone was detected once. Its antigen target is currently unknown. Base qualities are missing; no much larger clone stands one base away. The material sequenced was PBMCs or T cells enriched from blood (not recorded which). The sequence was obtained from a woman between 25 and 40 years old who had recovered from COVID-19.

The CDR3 region: CASSPFGSGSDGSYNEQFF. The sequenced DNA: TGTGCCAGCAGCCCATTCGGGTCCGGGAGCGACGGCTCCTACAATGAGCAGTTCTTC. This chain is built from TRBV7-9 and TRBJ2-1; TRBD2 could be the D gene, as 6 bases match. CDR1 SEHNR and CDR2 FQNEAQ were looked up in the germline V gene (reference sequence). Trimming at the junction amounts to 5 bases on V and 0 bases on J, and the germline ends lie 23 bases apart. Measured from the cysteine to the phenylalanine, the CDR3 is 19 residues long. The entry retains the CDR3 DNA only, 57 bases that are in frame from base 1.